What follows is one T cell receptor beta chain and its context. This sample is part of a study of control samples from healthy donors and cancer patients. V gave up 0 bases and J gave up 0 bases; unmatched junction bases: 3. This CDR3 has 17 amino acids. The germline gives CDR1 SGHRS, CDR2 YFSETQ. Here immunoSEQ multiplex PCR was the method, and the copy in TCRdb shows in-frame clones only, minus some. The sample lists about 60,000 clones; over 75% were seen once. The clonotype originates from a man over 45 in good health. The sequencing sample was made of blood. The chain carries TRBV5-1 and TRBJ2-2, with TRBD1 matching 9 bases. The CDR3 nucleotides read TGCGCCAGCAGCTTGGGAGGACAGGGGCCGAACACCGGGGAGCTGTTTTTT. Translated: CASSLGGQGPNTGELFF.